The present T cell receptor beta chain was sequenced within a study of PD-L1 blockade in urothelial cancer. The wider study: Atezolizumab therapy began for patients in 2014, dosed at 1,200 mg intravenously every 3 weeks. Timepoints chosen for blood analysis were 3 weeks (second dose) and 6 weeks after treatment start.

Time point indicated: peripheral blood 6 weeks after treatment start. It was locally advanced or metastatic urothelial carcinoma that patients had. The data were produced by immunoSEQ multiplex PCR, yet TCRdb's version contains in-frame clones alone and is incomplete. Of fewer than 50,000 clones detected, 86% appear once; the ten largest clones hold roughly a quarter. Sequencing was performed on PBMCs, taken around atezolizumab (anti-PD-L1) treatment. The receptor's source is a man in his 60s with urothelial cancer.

The CDR3 is CASSWIDRDNEQFF. Written as DNA, the CDR3 is TGTGCCAGCAGTTGGATAGACAGGGATAATGAGCAGTTCTTC. V gene TRBV5-6 combines with J gene TRBJ2-1; TRBD1 matches 7 bases. V gave up 5 bases and J gave up 7 bases; unmatched junction bases: 9. CDR1 and CDR2 (germline): SGHDT, YYEEEE. This CDR3 is built from 14 residues.